This T cell receptor beta chain derives from a study of metastatic and nonmetastatic thyroid tumors. All patients reached thyroid surgery having received no treatment beforehand. V lost 0 bases and J 6 bases, leaving 18 bases between the germline ends. The CDR3 contains 16 residues. Germline V CDR1 and CDR2: DFQATT, SNEGSKA (reference sequence). There are many counts of this clone. Under the authors' procedure: Clinicopathological groups differed in CDR3, with these differences serving to build a distant-metastasis classifier for papillary thyroid cancer. MiXCR was used by TCRdb to re-call the PCR reads. These V and J calls rely on TCRdb rather than the paper's analysis. The sample yields some 25,000 clones, approximately 20% seen once.

Sequenced sample: blood. The chain is built from TRBV20-1 and TRBJ2-1; no reliable D call. The sequence came from a male donor with papillary thyroid cancer or a benign thyroid nodule (not recorded which). Some clones in this sample may be carry-over from other donors' samples. Here the CDR3 reads CSARDSRRSSSNEQFF. CDR3 nucleotides: TGCAGTGCTAGAGATTCGCGTCGCTCGTCGTCCAATGAGCAGTTCTTC.